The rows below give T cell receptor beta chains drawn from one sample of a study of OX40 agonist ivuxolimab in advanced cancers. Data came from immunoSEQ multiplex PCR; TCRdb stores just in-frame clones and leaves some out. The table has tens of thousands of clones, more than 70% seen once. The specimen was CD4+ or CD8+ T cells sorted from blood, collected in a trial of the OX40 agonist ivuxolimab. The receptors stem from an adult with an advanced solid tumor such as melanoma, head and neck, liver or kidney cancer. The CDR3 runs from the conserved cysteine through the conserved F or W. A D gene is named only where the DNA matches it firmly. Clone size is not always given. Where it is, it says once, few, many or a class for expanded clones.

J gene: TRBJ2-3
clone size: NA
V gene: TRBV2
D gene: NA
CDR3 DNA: TGTGCCAGCAGGGGACCCACAGATACGCAGTATTTT
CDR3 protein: CASRGPTDTQYF

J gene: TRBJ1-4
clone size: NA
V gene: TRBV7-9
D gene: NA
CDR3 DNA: TGTGCCAGCAGCTTAGATGGGTCTGCTAATGAAAAACTGTTTTTT
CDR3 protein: CASSLDGSANEKLFF

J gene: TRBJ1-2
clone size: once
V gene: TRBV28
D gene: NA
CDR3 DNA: TGTGCCAGCAGTTTGAGGCAGATCTATGGCTACACCTTC
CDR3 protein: CASSLRQIYGYTF

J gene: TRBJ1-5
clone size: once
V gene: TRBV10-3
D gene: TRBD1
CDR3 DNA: TGTGCCATCAGGACAGGGCTGGATCAGCCCCAGCATTTT
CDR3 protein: CAIRTGLDQPQHF

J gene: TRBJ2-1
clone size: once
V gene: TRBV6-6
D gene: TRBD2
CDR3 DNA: TGTGCCAGCAGCCGGACTAGGGGCTACAATGAGCAGTTCTTC
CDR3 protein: CASSRTRGYNEQFF

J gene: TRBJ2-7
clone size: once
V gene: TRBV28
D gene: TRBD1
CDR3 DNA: TGTGCCAGCAGTTTATGGGGGACAGGGGGCTACGAGCAGTACTTC
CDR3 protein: CASSLWGTGGYEQYF

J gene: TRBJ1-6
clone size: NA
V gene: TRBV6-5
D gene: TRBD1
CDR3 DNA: TGTGCCAGCAGTTATGGTACAGGGGGTAATTCACCCCTCCACTTT
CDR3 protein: CASSYGTGGNSPLHF

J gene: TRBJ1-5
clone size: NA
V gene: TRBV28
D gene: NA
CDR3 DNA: TGTGCCAGCACTTCCCCCTTTAGGGGGTTAAGTGATCAGCCCCAGCATTTT
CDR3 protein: CASTSPFRGLSDQPQHF

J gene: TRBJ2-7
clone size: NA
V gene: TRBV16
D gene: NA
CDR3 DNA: TGTGCCAGCAGCCAATATCGGGGGCCGAACATCTACGAGCAGTACTTC
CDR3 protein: CASSQYRGPNIYEQYF

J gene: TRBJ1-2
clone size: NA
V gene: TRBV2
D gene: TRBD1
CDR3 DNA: TGTGCCAGCAGCGGACAGGGGAACTATGGCTACACCTTC
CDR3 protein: CASSGQGNYGYTF

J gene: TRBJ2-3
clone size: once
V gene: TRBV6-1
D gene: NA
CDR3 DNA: TGTGCCAGCAGTGAATGGCTCACCACAGATACGCAGTATTTT
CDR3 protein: CASSEWLTTDTQYF